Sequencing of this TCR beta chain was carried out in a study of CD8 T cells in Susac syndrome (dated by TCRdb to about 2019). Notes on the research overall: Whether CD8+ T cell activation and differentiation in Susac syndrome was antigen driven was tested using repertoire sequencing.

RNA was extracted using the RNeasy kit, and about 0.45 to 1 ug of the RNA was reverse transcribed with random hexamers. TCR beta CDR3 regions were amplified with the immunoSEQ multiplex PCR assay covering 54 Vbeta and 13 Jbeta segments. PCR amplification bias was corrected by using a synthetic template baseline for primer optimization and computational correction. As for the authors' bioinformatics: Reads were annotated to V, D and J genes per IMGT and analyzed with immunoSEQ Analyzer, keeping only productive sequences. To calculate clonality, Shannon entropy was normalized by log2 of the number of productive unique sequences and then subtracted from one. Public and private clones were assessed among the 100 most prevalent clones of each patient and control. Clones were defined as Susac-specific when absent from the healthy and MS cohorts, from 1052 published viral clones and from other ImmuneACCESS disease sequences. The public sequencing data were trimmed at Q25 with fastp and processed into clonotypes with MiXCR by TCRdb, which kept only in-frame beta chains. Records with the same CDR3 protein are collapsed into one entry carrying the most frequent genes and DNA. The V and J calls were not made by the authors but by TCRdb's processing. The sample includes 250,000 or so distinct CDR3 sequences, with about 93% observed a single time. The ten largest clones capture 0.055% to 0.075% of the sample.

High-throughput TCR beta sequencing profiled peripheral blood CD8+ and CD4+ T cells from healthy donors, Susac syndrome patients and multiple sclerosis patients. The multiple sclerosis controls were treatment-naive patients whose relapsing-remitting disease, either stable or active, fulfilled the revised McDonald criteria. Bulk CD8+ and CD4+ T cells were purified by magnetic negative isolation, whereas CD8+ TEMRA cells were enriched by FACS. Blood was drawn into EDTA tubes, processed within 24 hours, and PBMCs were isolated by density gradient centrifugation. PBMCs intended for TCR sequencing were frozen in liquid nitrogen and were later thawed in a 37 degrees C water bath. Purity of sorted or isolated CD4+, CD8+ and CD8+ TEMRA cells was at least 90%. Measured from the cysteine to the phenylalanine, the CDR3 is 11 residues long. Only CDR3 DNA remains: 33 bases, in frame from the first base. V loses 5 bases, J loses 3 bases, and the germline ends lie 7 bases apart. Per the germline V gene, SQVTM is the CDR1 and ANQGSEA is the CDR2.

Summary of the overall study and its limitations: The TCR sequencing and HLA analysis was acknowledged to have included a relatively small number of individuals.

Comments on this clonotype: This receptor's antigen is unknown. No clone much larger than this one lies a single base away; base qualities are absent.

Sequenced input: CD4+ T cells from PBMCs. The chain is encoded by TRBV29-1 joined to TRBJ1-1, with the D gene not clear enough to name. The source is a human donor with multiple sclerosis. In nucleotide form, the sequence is TGCAGCGTTCTTAGCTACACTGAAGCTTTCTTT. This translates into CSVLSYTEAFF.